This is a list of T cell receptor beta chains from one sample in a study of STAT5B mutations in CD4+ large granular lymphocyte leukemia. The assay was immunoSEQ multiplex PCR, and TCRdb's table has in-frame clones only and misses some. The sample has 30,000 to 35,000 clones; around 88% are singletons. Material: CD4+ T cells from blood buffy coats. The receptors originated from a human donor in good health. The CDR3 runs from the conserved cysteine through the conserved F or W. A D gene is named only where the DNA matches it firmly. Not every row has a clone size; where given, it reads once, few, many or a size class.

v_call: TRBV7-2
clone_size: .
j_call: TRBJ1-2
d_call: .
cdr3_nt: TGTGCCAGCAGCCCATTATGGGGCAGGGGCGGGGATGGCTACACCTTC
cdr3_aa: CASSPLWGRGGDGYTF

v_call: TRBV18
clone_size: once
j_call: TRBJ2-1
d_call: .
cdr3_nt: TGTGCCAGCTCACCACCTGTAAATGAGCAGTTCTTC
cdr3_aa: CASSPPVNEQFF

v_call: TRBV19
clone_size: .
j_call: TRBJ2-6
d_call: TRBD1
cdr3_nt: TGTGCCAGTACGAGGGGGCGGAGCTCTGGGGCCAACGTCCTGACTTTC
cdr3_aa: CASTRGRSSGANVLTF

v_call: TRBV5-1
clone_size: .
j_call: TRBJ2-5
d_call: .
cdr3_nt: TGCGCCAGCAGCCCCGGACGTAGTGATGGGGAGCAGTACTTC
cdr3_aa: CASSPGRSDGEQYF

v_call: TRBV11-3
clone_size: .
j_call: TRBJ1-1
d_call: TRBD1
cdr3_nt: TGTGCCAGCAGCTGGAAACAGGGGGCGGGTGAAGCTTTCTTT
cdr3_aa: CASSWKQGAGEAFF

v_call: TRBV29-1
clone_size: .
j_call: TRBJ2-1
d_call: .
cdr3_nt: TGCAGCGCGGAGAGCCGAGGGGATGAGCAGTTCTTC
cdr3_aa: CSAESRGDEQFF

v_call: TRBV7-2
clone_size: .
j_call: TRBJ2-1
d_call: .
cdr3_nt: TGTGCCAGCAGCTACCGGGGAGAGCAGTTCTTC
cdr3_aa: CASSYRGEQFF

v_call: TRBV29-1
clone_size: .
j_call: TRBJ1-4
d_call: .
cdr3_nt: TGCAGCGTTGCCCCTAATGAAAAACTGTTTTTT
cdr3_aa: CSVAPNEKLFF

v_call: TRBV11-2
clone_size: .
j_call: TRBJ1-2
d_call: TRBD1
cdr3_nt: TGTGCCAGCAGCTTAGCCCCCGGGACAGGGGTAGGCTACACCTTC
cdr3_aa: CASSLAPGTGVGYTF

v_call: TRBV6-5
clone_size: .
j_call: TRBJ1-4
d_call: .
cdr3_nt: TGTGCCAGCAGTTACGGTAGGGCTAATGAAAAACTGTTTTTT
cdr3_aa: CASSYGRANEKLFF

v_call: TRBV5-5
clone_size: .
j_call: TRBJ2-7
d_call: TRBD2
cdr3_nt: TGTGCCAGCAGCTTGAGGGGACTAGCGGGAGAAGTATCCTACGAGCAGTACTTC
cdr3_aa: CASSLRGLAGEVSYEQYF

v_call: TRBV9
clone_size: .
j_call: TRBJ2-2
d_call: .
cdr3_nt: TGTGCCAGCAGCTACGGATCTCTTGAGGTCAAGGAGCTGTTTTTT
cdr3_aa: CASSYGSLEVKELFF

v_call: TRBV7-2
clone_size: .
j_call: TRBJ2-5
d_call: TRBD1
cdr3_nt: TGTGCCAGCAGCTCAACAGGGGGATCGGAGACCCAGTACTTC
cdr3_aa: CASSSTGGSETQYF

v_call: TRBV10-3
clone_size: .
j_call: TRBJ1-2
d_call: .
cdr3_nt: TGTGCCATCAGCGGACAGCGTTATGGCTACACCTTC
cdr3_aa: CAISGQRYGYTF

v_call: TRBV5-1
clone_size: .
j_call: TRBJ2-7
d_call: TRBD2
cdr3_nt: TGCGCCAGCAGCTTCTGGACTAGCGGGGGGGGAGCCTACGAGCAGTACTTC
cdr3_aa: CASSFWTSGGGAYEQYF

v_call: TRBV5-6
clone_size: .
j_call: TRBJ2-4
d_call: .
cdr3_nt: TGTGCCAGCAGCTTGACCAAAAACATTCAGTACTTC
cdr3_aa: CASSLTKNIQYF

v_call: TRBV10-1
clone_size: .
j_call: TRBJ2-7
d_call: .
cdr3_nt: TGCGCCAGCAGTGAGGGTATCTGGGGGACCGAGCAGTACTTC
cdr3_aa: CASSEGIWGTEQYF

v_call: TRBV4-1
clone_size: .
j_call: TRBJ1-1
d_call: TRBD1
cdr3_nt: TGCGCCAGCAGCCAAGCCTCTTTCGGACAGGGGAACACTGAAGCTTTCTTT
cdr3_aa: CASSQASFGQGNTEAFF

v_call: TRBV9
clone_size: .
j_call: TRBJ1-6
d_call: .
cdr3_nt: TGTGCCAGCAGCGCCGACGCGGGCTCACCCCTCCACTTT
cdr3_aa: CASSADAGSPLHF

v_call: TRBV7-2
clone_size: .
j_call: TRBJ2-1
d_call: .
cdr3_nt: TGTGCCAGCAGCCCAGGACTGGAGATTTACAATGAGCAGTTCTTC
cdr3_aa: CASSPGLEIYNEQFF